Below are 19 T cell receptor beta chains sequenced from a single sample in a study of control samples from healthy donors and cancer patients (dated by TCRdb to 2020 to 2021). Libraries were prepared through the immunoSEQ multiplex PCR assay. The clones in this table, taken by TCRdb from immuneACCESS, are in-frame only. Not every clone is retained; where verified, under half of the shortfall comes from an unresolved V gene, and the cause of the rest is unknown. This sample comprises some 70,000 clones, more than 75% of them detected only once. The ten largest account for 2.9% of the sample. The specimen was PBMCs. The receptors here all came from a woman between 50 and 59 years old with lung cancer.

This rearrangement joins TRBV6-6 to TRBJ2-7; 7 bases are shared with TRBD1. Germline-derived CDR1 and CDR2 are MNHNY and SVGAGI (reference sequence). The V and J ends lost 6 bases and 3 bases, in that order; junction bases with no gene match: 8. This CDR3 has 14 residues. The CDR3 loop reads CASSLSGGNYEQYF. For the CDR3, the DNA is TGTGCCAGCAGCTTATCAGGGGGAAACTACGAGCAGTACTTC.

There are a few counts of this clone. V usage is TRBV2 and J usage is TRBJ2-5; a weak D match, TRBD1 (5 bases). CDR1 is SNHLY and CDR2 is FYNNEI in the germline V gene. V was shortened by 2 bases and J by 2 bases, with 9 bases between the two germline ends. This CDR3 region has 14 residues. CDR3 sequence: CASSEQGYQETQYF. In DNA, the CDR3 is TGTGCCAGCAGTGAACAGGGATATCAAGAGACCCAGTACTTC.

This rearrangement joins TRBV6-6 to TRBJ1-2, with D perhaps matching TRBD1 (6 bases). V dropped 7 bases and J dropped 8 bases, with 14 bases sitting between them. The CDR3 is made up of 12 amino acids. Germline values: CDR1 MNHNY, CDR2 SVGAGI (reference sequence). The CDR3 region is CASKRGVNGYTF. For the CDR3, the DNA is TGTGCCAGCAAAAGGGGGGTCAACGGCTACACCTTC.

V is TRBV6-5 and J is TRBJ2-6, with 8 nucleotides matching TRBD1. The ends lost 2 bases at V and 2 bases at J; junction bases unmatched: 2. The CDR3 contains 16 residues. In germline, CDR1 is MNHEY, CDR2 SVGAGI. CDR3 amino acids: CASSYADRAGANVLTF. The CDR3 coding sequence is TGTGCCAGCAGTTACGCGGACAGGGCTGGGGCCAACGTCCTGACTTTC.

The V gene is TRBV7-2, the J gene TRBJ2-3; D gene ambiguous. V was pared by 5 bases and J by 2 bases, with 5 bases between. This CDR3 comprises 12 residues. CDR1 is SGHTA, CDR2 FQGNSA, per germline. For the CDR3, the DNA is TGTGCCAGCAGCGCCCCCACAGATACGCAGTATTTT. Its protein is CASSAPTDTQYF.

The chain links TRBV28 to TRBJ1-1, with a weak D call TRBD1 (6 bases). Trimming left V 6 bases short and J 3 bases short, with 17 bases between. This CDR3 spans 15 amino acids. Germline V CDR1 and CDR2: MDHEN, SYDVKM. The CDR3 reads CASRVLGQRDTEAFF. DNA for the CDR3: TGTGCCAGCAGAGTATTAGGACAGCGCGACACTGAAGCTTTCTTT.

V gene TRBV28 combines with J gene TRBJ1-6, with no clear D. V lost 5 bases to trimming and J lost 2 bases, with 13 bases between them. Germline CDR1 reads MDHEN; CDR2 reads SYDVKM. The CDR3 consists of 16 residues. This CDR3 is CASSPVDIAYNSPLHF. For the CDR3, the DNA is TGTGCCAGCAGTCCAGTCGACATCGCCTATAATTCACCCCTCCACTTT.

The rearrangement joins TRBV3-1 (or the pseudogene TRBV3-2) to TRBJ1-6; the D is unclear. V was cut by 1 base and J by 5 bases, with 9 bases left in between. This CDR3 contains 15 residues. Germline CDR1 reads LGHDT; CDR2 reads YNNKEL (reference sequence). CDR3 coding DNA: TGTGCCAGCAGCCAAGGTCCCCAGAATAATTCACCCCTCCACTTT. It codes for CASSQGPQNNSPLHF.

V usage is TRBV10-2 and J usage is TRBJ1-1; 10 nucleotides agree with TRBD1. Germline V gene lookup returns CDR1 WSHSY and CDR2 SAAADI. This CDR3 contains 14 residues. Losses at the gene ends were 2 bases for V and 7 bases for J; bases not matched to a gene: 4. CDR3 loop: CASSEKTGGDEAFF. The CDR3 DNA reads TGCGCCAGCAGTGAGAAGACAGGGGGCGATGAAGCTTTCTTT.

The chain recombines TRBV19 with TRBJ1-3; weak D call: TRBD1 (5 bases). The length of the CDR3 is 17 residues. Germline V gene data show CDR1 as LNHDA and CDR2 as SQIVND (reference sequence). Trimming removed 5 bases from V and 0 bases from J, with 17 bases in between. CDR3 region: CASSPTGTFGSGNTIYF. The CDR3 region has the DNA TGTGCCAGTAGTCCAACCGGGACCTTCGGCTCTGGAAACACCATATATTTT.

In DNA, the CDR3 is TGTGCCAGCGGTTCAGGTTATGGCTACACCTTC. It translates to CASGSGYGYTF. The chain uses TRBV6-5 and TRBJ1-2; D gene unclear. Trimming removed 8 bases at V and 5 bases at J, with 9 bases between. CDR1 is MNHEY and CDR2 is SVGAGI in the germline V gene. This CDR3 is built from 11 residues.

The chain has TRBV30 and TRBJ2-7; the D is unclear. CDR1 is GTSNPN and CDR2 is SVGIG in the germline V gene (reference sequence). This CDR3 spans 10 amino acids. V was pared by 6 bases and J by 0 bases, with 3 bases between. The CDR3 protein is CACNSYEQYF. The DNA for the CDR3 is TGTGCCTGCAACTCCTACGAGCAGTACTTC.

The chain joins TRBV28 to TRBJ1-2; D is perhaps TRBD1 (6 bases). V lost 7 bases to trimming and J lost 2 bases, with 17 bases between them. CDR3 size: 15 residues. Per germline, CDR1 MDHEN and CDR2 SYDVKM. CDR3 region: CASNPPGALNYGYTF. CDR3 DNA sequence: TGTGCCAGCAATCCTCCAGGGGCTTTAAACTATGGCTACACCTTC.

In DNA, the CDR3 is TGTGCCAGTAATGACTATAGCAATCAGCCCCAGCATTTT. Its translation: CASNDYSNQPQHF. The V call is TRBV19, the J call TRBJ1-5; D ambiguous. Germline V CDR1 and CDR2: LNHDA, SQIVND (reference sequence). The length of the CDR3 is 13 residues. Trimming cost V 7 bases and J 0 bases, with 7 bases left between them.

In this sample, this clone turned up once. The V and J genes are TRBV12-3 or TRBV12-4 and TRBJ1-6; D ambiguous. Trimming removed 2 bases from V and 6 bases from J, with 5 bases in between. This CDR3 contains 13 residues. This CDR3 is CASSLIGNSPLHF. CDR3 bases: TGTGCCAGCAGTTTAATTGGTAATTCACCCCTCCACTTT.

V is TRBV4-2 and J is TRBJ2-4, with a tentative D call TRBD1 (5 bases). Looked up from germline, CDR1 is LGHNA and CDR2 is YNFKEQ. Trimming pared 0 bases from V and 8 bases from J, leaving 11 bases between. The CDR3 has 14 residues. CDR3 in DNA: TGTGCCAGCAGCCAAGACAGGGTAGGAGACATTCAGTACTTC. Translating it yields CASSQDRVGDIQYF.

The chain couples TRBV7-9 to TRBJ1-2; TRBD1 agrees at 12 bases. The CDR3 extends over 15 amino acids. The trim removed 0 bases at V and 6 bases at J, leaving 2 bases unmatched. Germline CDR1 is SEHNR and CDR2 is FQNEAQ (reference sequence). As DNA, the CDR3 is TGTGCCAGCAGCTTAGCGGGACAGGGGGCTCATGGCTACACCTTC. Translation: CASSLAGQGAHGYTF.

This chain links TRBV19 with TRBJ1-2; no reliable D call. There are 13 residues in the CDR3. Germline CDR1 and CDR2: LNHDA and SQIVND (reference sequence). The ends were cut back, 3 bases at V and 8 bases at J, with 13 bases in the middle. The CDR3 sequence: CASSISRGEGYTF. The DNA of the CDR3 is TGTGCCAGTAGTATTAGCCGGGGAGAGGGCTACACCTTC.

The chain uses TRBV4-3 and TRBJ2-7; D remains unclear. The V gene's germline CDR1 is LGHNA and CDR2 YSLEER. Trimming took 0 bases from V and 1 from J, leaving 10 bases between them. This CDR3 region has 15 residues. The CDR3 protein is CASSQDLSSSYEQYF. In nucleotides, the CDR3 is TGCGCCAGCAGCCAAGATTTGAGTAGTTCCTACGAGCAGTACTTC.